This is a list of T cell receptor beta chains from one sample in a study of blood T cell repertoires in COVID-19. Libraries were prepared by immunoSEQ multiplex PCR; TCRdb keeps only in-frame clonotypes and omits some of them. Here the sample spans about 81,000 clones, about 91% being singletons. The sample taken for sequencing was peripheral blood. All receptors derive from a woman aged 80 or over with active COVID-19. The CDR3 runs from the conserved cysteine through the conserved F or W. A D gene is named only where the DNA matches it firmly. Rows give clone size only sometimes, using once, few, many, or a class for an expanded clone.

>TRBJ2-1|TRBV27|.|.
TGTGCCAGCAGTCCTTCCCATAGCAGCGAAAGGGGGTCCTACAATGAGCAGTTCTTC
CASSPSHSSERGSYNEQFF
>TRBJ2-1|TRBV10-3|TRBD2|once
TGTGCCATCAGGGCCTCCCTAGCGGGACTAAATGAGCAGTTCTTC
CAIRASLAGLNEQFF
>TRBJ2-6|TRBV19|.|.
TGTGCCAGTAGTATGGGACATCGGGGCGTCCTGACTTTC
CASSMGHRGVLTF
>TRBJ2-1|TRBV7-2|TRBD2|.
TGTGCCAGCAGCCCAACTAGCGTCTCCTACAATGAGCAGTTCTTC
CASSPTSVSYNEQFF
>TRBJ2-1|TRBV18|TRBD2|.
TGTGCCAGCTCACCCGGACTAGCGGGAGCCTACAATGAGCAGTTCTTC
CASSPGLAGAYNEQFF
>TRBJ2-7|TRBV5-5|TRBD2|.
TGTGCCAGCAGCACCCCGGGGGGGAGGGTATACGAGCAGTACTTC
CASSTPGGRVYEQYF
>TRBJ1-6|TRBV21-1|.|.
TGTGCCAGCAGCACTGATGAAGACAGTTCATATAATTCACCCCTCCACTTT
CASSTDEDSSYNSPLHF
>TRBJ2-7|TRBV4-1|TRBD2|few
TGCGCCAGCAGCCAAGAGGGACTAGCAATTTACGAGCAGTACTTC
CASSQEGLAIYEQYF
>TRBJ2-1|TRBV2|TRBD2|few
TGTGCCAGCAGTGTAGGGAAGGTAATCGCGGGAGCCTACAATGAGCAGTTCTTC
CASSVGKVIAGAYNEQFF
>TRBJ2-6|TRBV7-3|.|.
TGTGCCAGCAGCGCATTTAGCTCTGGGGCCAACGTCCTGACTTTC
CASSAFSSGANVLTF
>TRBJ2-5|TRBV5-5|.|.
TGTGCCAGCAGCCCCGGGTTCAAAGAGACCCAGTACTTC
CASSPGFKETQYF
>TRBJ1-1|TRBV6-2/TRBV6-3|.|.
TGTGCCAGCAGTTCGAGGCGGAGGGGTGACACTGAAGCTTTCTTT
CASSSRRRGDTEAFF
>TRBJ2-5|TRBV7-9|TRBD2|.
TGTGCCAGCAGCTTAGGGACTAGCGGATTGGGGGTGGAGACCCAGTACTTC
CASSLGTSGLGVETQYF
>TRBJ1-2|TRBV2|.|.
TGTGCCAGCAGTGGTAGCAGGGTGGACTATGGCTACACCTTC
CASSGSRVDYGYTF
>TRBJ2-5|TRBV7-6|TRBD2|.
TGTGCCAGCAGCCTAGGACTAGCGGGGGGACAAGAGACCCAGTACTTC
CASSLGLAGGQETQYF
>TRBJ2-1|TRBV7-9|.|.
TGTGCCAGCAGCTCAACAGGGAATGAGCAGTTCTTC
CASSSTGNEQFF
>TRBJ1-5|TRBV9|.|.
TGTGCCAGCAGCGTAGCGGGTAGCAATCAGCCCCAGCATTTT
CASSVAGSNQPQHF
>TRBJ2-7|TRBV7-9|.|.
TGTGCCAGCAGCTTAGCGCGGGCAGCCGGGCAGCAGTACTTC
CASSLARAAGQQYF
>TRBJ2-7|TRBV7-6|TRBD2|.
TGTGCCAGCACCCACACCGTCGGGGGGGTCTCCTACGAGCAGTACTTC
CASTHTVGGVSYEQYF